The clone carrying this T cell receptor beta chain was found once. This sample was included in a study of cytomegalovirus exposure and HLA in healthy donors. CDR3 size: 15 residues. With 4 bases clipped from V and 5 bases from J, the junction kept 7 bases outside the gene matches. Germline CDR1 is SGHVS and CDR2 is FNYEAQ. Both 60 Vbeta primers and 13 Jbeta primers went into the PCR. The data were produced by immunoSEQ multiplex PCR, yet TCRdb's version contains in-frame clones alone and is incomplete. The table has about 98,000 clones, more than 60% seen once. The rearrangement links TRBV7-6 to TRBJ2-2, with 7 bases matching TRBD1. The sequencing input was PBMCs. The TCR was taken from a man over 45 in good health and CMV-seronegative. This CDR3 is CASSSQSRGTGELFF. The CDR3 DNA follows: TGTGCCAGCAGCTCCCAGAGCAGGGGGACCGGGGAGCTGTTTTTT.